This TCR beta chain originates from a study of blood T cell repertoires in COVID-19. Clones were read by immunoSEQ multiplex PCR, and TCRdb kept only the in-frame ones, dropping some. The sample lists under 350,000 clones, under 90% occurring once. With 3 bases clipped from V and 5 bases from J, the junction kept 3 bases outside the gene matches. There are 14 residues in the CDR3. Germline V CDR1 and CDR2: SEHNR, FQNEAQ (reference sequence). Cohorts were determined from participant-reported clinical history. J is TRBJ1-1 and V is TRBV7-9; 10 bases are a match to TRBD1. This sequence originates from a woman in her forties who had recovered from COVID-19. Sequencing input: PBMCs or T cells enriched from blood (not recorded which). CDR3 bases: TGTGCCAGCAGCTTGACAGGGGGCGTGACTGAAGCTTTCTTT. Translated, it gives CASSLTGGVTEAFF.